The clone carrying this TCR beta chain was recorded once. This entry comes from a study of blood T cell repertoires in COVID-19. The assay was immunoSEQ multiplex PCR, and TCRdb's table has in-frame clones only and misses some. The data contain roughly 200,000 clones, roughly 80% of them singletons. The V end was cut by 2 bases, the J end by 7 bases, with 3 bases between. Germline V gene data show CDR1 as SEHNR and CDR2 as FQNEAQ (reference sequence). The CDR3 contains 12 residues. The sequenced sample was peripheral blood. This receptor was obtained from a woman aged 40 to 55 with COVID-19, enrolled during active disease. The V gene is TRBV7-9, the J gene TRBJ1-6; D is uncertain. CDR3 residues: CASSLLNSPLHF. The CDR3 DNA follows: TGTGCCAGCAGCTTACTGAATTCACCCCTCCACTTT.